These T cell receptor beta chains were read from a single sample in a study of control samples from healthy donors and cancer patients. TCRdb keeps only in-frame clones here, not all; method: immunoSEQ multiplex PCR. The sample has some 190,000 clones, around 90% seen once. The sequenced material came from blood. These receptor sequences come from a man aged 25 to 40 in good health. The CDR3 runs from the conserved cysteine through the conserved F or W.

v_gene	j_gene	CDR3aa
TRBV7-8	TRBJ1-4	CASSRDRVNEKLFF
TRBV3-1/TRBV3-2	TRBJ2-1	CASGLSSYNEQFF
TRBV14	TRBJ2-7	CASSQGRLAGSSYEQYF
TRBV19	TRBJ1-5	CASSIAQGAQPQHF
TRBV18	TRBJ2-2	CASSPPGQGLTGELFF
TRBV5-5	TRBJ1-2	CASSLEGTDLDGYTF
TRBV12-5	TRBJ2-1	CASDGWGVDNEQFF
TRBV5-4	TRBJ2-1	CASSLVSYNEQFF
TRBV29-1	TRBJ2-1	CSVVTSGGNYNEQFF
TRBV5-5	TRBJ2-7	CASSLEGQTYEQYF
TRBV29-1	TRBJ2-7	CSAQRTSSEQYF
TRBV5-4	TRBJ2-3	CASSTRGAGKSTDTQYF
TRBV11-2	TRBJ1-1	CASSLARGTEAFF
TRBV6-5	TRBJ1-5	CASSFDSNQPQHF
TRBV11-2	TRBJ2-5	CASSPRAPRGETQYF
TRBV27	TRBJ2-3	CASSSLSTDTQYF
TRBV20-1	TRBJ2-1	CSASGLAGAGSYNEQFF
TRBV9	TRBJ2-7	CASSDGTGVDEQYF
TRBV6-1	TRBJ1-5	CASSEAGASNQPQHF
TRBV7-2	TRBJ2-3	CASSLVFSGGPTDTQYF
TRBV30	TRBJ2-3	CAWSAHGLAGGGQYF
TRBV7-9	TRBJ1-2	CAGSAGWDGGYTF
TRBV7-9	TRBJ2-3	CASRGTGATDTQYF
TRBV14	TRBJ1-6	CASSQGGQSRSPLHF
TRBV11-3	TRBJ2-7	CASRTPWTEGYEQYF
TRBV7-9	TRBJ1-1	CASRRPRQGDFRAFF
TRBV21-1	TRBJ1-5	CAIRVRQPQHF
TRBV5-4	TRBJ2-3	CASSLARTSGGGTDTQYF
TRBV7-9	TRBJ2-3	CASSEGPDTQYF
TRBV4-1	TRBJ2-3	CASSLGQGGTDTQYF
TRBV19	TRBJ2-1	CASRAGTGAYNEQFF
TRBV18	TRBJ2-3	CASSRVGGTDTQYF
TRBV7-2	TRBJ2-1	CASSLGGGYNEQFF
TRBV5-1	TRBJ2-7	CASSGGGSLFSYEQYF
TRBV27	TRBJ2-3	CASSLYSGVNTDTQYF
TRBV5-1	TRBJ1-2	CASSLGQANYGYTF
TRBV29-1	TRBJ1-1	CSVSYRGQRNTEAFF
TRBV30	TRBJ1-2	CAWSDYRGRYTF
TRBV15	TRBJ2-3	CATRSGGRGTDTQYF